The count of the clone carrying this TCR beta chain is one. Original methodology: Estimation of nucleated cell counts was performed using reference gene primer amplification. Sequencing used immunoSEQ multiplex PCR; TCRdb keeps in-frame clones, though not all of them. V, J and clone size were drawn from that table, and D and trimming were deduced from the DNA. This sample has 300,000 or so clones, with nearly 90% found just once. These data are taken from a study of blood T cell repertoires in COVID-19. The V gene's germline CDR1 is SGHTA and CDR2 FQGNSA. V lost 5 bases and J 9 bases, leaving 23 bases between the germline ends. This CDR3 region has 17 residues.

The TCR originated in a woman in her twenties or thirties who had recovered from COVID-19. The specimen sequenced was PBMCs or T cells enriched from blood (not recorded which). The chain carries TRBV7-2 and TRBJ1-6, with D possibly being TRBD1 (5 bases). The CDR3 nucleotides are TGTGCCAGCAGCCCTTTGAGCAGGGTGTCGCCTAGTTCACCCCTCCACTTT. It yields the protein CASSPLSRVSPSSPLHF.